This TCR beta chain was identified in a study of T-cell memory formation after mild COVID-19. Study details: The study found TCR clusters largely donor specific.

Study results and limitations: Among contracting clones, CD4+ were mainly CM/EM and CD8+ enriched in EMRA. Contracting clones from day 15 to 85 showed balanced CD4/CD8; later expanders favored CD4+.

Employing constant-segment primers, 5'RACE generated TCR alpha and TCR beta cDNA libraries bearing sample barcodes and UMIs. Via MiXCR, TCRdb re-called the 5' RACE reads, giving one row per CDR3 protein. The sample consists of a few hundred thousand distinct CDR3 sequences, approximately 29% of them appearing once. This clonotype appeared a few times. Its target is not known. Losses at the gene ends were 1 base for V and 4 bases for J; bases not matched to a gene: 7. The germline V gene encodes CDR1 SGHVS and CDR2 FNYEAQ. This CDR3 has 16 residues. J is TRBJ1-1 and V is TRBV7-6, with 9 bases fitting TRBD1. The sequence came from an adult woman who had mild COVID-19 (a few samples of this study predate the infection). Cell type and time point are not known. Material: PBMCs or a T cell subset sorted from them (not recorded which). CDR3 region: CASSLGKRTGVTEAFF. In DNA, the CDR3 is TGTGCCAGCAGCTTAGGGAAAAGGACAGGGGTCACTGAAGCTTTCTTT.